These 24 T cell receptor beta chains originate from one sample sequenced in a study of blood T cell repertoires in COVID-19. Sequencing was performed with immunoSEQ multiplex PCR; in TCRdb, only in-frame clones are kept and a portion is missing. The sample carries about 380,000 clones, about 89% recorded once. Sequencing was done on a sample of PBMCs or T cells enriched from blood (not recorded which). These receptors were taken from a man younger than 45 who had recovered from COVID-19.

This sequence joins TRBV5-1 and TRBJ2-1, with TRBD2 identical over 10 bases. The CDR3 is made up of 15 amino acids. Per the germline V gene, CDR1 is SGHRS and CDR2 is YFSETQ. V gave up 0 bases and J gave up 10 bases; unmatched junction bases: 7. The CDR3 bases are TGCGCCAGCAGCTTGGTAACTAGCGGGACAAACGAGCAGTTCTTC. This translates into CASSLVTSGTNEQFF.

This chain links TRBV7-9 with TRBJ1-1; D may be TRBD1 (5 bases). The CDR3 consists of 14 residues. CDR1 and CDR2 (germline): SEHNR, FQNEAQ (reference sequence). V lost 3 bases and J 2 bases, leaving 10 bases between the germline ends. This CDR3 reads CASSFGRANTEAFF. Written as DNA, the CDR3 is TGTGCCAGCAGCTTCGGCAGGGCCAACACTGAAGCTTTCTTT.

The CDR3 spells CASSRDRGTGELFF. In DNA form, the CDR3 reads TGTGCCAGCAGCCGGGACAGGGGCACCGGGGAGCTGTTTTTT. This chain uses TRBV7-6 with TRBJ2-2; 10 bases match TRBD1. Germline V gives CDR1 SGHVS, CDR2 FNYEAQ. The length of the CDR3 is 14 residues. Trimming removed 5 bases from V and 4 bases from J; junction bases left unmatched: 1.

In this sample, this clone turned up once. The genes are TRBV7-3 and TRBJ2-2; TRBD2 is a possible D gene (5 bases). Germline V CDR1 and CDR2: SGHTA, FQGTGA. Trimming pared 4 bases from V and 0 bases from J, leaving 15 bases between. CDR3 length equals 17 residues. The CDR3, as DNA: TGTGCCAGCAGCTCCGTGGTGGCTAGCTCGAACACCGGGGAGCTGTTTTTT. Protein sequence: CASSSVVASSNTGELFF. Full variable domain (outside the CDR3, taken from reference TRBV7-3 and TRBJ2-2): GAGVSQTPSNKVTEKGKYVELRCDPISGHTALYWYRQSLGQGPEFLIYFQGTGAADDSGLPNDRFFAVRPEGSVSTLKIQRTERGDSAVYLCASSSVVASSNTGELFFGEGSRLTVL.

The J gene is TRBJ2-2, the V gene TRBV5-6, with a weak D call TRBD1 (6 bases). V lost 4 bases and J 7 bases, leaving 23 bases between the germline ends. CDR1 and CDR2 (germline): SGHDT, YYEEEE. This CDR3 spans 17 amino acids. The CDR3 coding sequence is TGTGCCAGCAGCCCCGAACCCACAGGGATGGAGTTCGGGGAGCTGTTTTTT. Translated, it gives CASSPEPTGMEFGELFF.

The J gene is TRBJ1-5, the V gene TRBV30, with a weak D call TRBD1 (5 bases). Germline loops: CDR1 GTSNPN, CDR2 SVGIG (reference sequence). V was trimmed by 2 bases and J by 0 bases, leaving 11 bases between them. This CDR3 comprises 15 residues. CDR3 residues: CAWSLFGGSNQPQHF. CDR3 DNA: TGTGCCTGGAGTCTTTTCGGGGGTAGCAATCAGCCCCAGCATTTT.

This chain connects TRBV6-2 or TRBV6-3 to TRBJ2-3, with D possibly being TRBD2 (7 bases). The CDR3 runs to 16 residues. The germline V gene encodes CDR1 MNHEY and CDR2 SVGEGT. V lost 1 base to trimming and J lost 1 base, with 12 bases between them. The CDR3 DNA follows: TGTGCCAGCAGTTACTTTGGCGGGGGCGGCACAGATACGCAGTATTTT. Protein sequence: CASSYFGGGGTDTQYF.

The J gene is TRBJ1-3, the V gene TRBV4-3, with TRBD1 as a possible D gene (5 bases). This CDR3 has 15 amino acids. From germline, CDR1 is LGHNA and CDR2 YSLEER. V was clipped by 0 bases and J by 4 bases, with 10 bases between them. The CDR3 loop is CASSQEGAGGNTIYF. CDR3 nucleotide sequence: TGCGCCAGCAGCCAAGAAGGTGCAGGGGGAAACACCATATATTTT.

The chain recombines TRBV2 with TRBJ2-7, with 7 bases fitting TRBD1. With 6 bases clipped from V and 0 bases from J, the junction kept 8 bases outside the gene matches. This CDR3 comprises 15 residues. Germline values: CDR1 SNHLY, CDR2 FYNNEI. For the CDR3, the DNA is TGTGCCAGCAGGGAATGGACAGGAAGCTCCTACGAGCAGTACTTC. This translates into CASREWTGSSYEQYF.

V usage is TRBV9 and J usage is TRBJ2-2; 7 bases align to TRBD2. With 2 bases clipped from V and 6 bases from J, the junction kept 1 base outside the gene matches. The CDR3 is 13 residues long. CDR1 SGDLS and CDR2 YYNGEE come from the germline V gene. Written as DNA, the CDR3 is TGTGCCAGCAGCGTTCGGGGGGCCGGGGAGCTGTTTTTT. It encodes CASSVRGAGELFF.

The chain has TRBV19 and TRBJ1-4; perhaps TRBD1 as D (6 bases). Trimming took 3 bases from V and 8 from J, leaving 16 bases between them. This CDR3 is built from 15 residues. CDR1 is LNHDA, CDR2 SQIVND, per germline (reference sequence). In DNA, the CDR3 is TGTGCCAGTAGTATTTTTGTTGGGACATCGGAAAAACTGTTTTTT. Amino acids: CASSIFVGTSEKLFF.

This chain uses TRBV4-1 with TRBJ2-3; 9 nucleotides match TRBD2. The germline CDR1 and CDR2 sequences are MGHRA and YSYEKL. There are 15 residues in the CDR3. The V gene end was trimmed by 1 base and the J gene end by 4 bases; junction bases not matched to a gene: 3. CDR3 sequence reads: CASSQVGLAADTQYF. CDR3 sequence (DNA): TGCGCCAGCAGCCAAGTGGGACTAGCCGCAGATACGCAGTATTTT.

The chain combines TRBV4-1 with TRBJ1-3; D perhaps matches TRBD1 (6 bases). Trimming removed 1 base at V and 2 bases at J, with 6 bases between. The CDR3 extends over 14 amino acids. CDR1 and CDR2 (germline): MGHRA, YSYEKL. For the CDR3, the DNA is TGCGCCAGCAGCCAAGCAGGGGCTGGAAACACCATATATTTT. Translation: CASSQAGAGNTIYF.

The chain has TRBV6-1 and TRBJ2-3, with 8 positions matching TRBD1. This CDR3 has 15 residues. Germline V lookup: CDR1 MNHNS, CDR2 SASEGT. Trimming took 1 base from V and 3 from J; bases not matched to a gene: 3. This chain's CDR3 is CASSEGTGKTDTQYF. The CDR3 DNA reads TGTGCCAGCAGTGAAGGGACAGGGAAAACAGATACGCAGTATTTT.

CDR3 sequence: CASSLDRGSGQPQHF. The CDR3 DNA reads as TGTGCCAGCAGCCTCGACAGGGGGAGCGGTCAGCCCCAGCATTTT. The chain has TRBV4-2 and TRBJ1-5, with 9 bases matching TRBD1. Trimming took 4 bases from V and 6 from J; bases not matched to a gene: 7. This CDR3 is built from 15 residues. The V gene's germline CDR1 is LGHNA and CDR2 YNFKEQ.

The V call is TRBV30, the J call TRBJ1-1; D ambiguous. From germline, CDR1 is GTSNPN and CDR2 SVGIG (reference sequence). The CDR3 length is 15 residues. V was pared by 3 bases and J by 2 bases, with 16 bases between. This CDR3 is CAWSRQETGNTEAFF. CDR3 in DNA: TGTGCCTGGAGCCGACAAGAAACGGGAAACACTGAAGCTTTCTTT.

The V gene is TRBV7-2, the J gene TRBJ2-7, with D possibly being TRBD1 (6 bases). The CDR3 consists of 15 residues. The V end was cut by 1 base, the J end by 3 bases, with 13 bases between. CDR1 is SGHTA and CDR2 is FQGNSA in the germline V gene. CDR3 DNA sequence: TGTGCCAGCAGCTTAGATAGGGGGTTAGGCTACGAGCAGTACTTC. Protein sequence: CASSLDRGLGYEQYF.

This chain links TRBV7-9 with TRBJ2-5, with D unclear. CDR3 size: 15 residues. CDR1 and CDR2 (germline): SEHNR, FQNEAQ (reference sequence). V was clipped by 3 bases and J by 4 bases, with 15 bases between them. The CDR3 spells CASSFGRIPSETQYF. As DNA, the CDR3 is TGTGCCAGCAGCTTTGGCAGAATTCCCTCAGAGACCCAGTACTTC. Filled out from reference TRBV7-9 and TRBJ2-5, the complete variable domain reads DTGVSQNPRHKITKRGQNVTFRCDPISEHNRLYWYRQTLGQGPEFLTYFQNEAQLEKSRLLSDRFSAERPKGSFSTLEIQRTEQGDSAMYLCASSFGRIPSETQYFGPGTRLLVL.

The J gene is TRBJ1-1, the V gene TRBV5-6; TRBD1 agrees at 8 bases. The germline gives CDR1 SGHDT, CDR2 YYEEEE. The CDR3 sequence is 18 residues long. Trimming removed 4 bases from V and 5 bases from J; junction bases left unmatched: 19. In DNA, the CDR3 is TGTGCCAGCAGCCGGTCCCCGGGACAGGCTTCTGCGTGGACTGAAGCTTTCTTT. It is translated as CASSRSPGQASAWTEAFF.

V gene TRBV7-9 combines with J gene TRBJ2-3; 7 bases line up with TRBD1. After removal of 2 bases from V and 3 bases from J, the junction contained 8 bases not matched to a gene. The CDR3 totals 16 residues. Germline-derived CDR1 and CDR2 are SEHNR and FQNEAQ (reference sequence). CDR3 protein: CASSLNPGTVTDTQYF. In DNA, the CDR3 is TGTGCCAGCAGCTTAAACCCCGGGACAGTAACAGATACGCAGTATTTT. Full variable domain (outside the CDR3, taken from reference TRBV7-9 and TRBJ2-3): DTGVSQNPRHKITKRGQNVTFRCDPISEHNRLYWYRQTLGQGPEFLTYFQNEAQLEKSRLLSDRFSAERPKGSFSTLEIQRTEQGDSAMYLCASSLNPGTVTDTQYFGPGTRLTVL.

This clone occurred once. The chain combines TRBV6-5 with TRBJ1-5, with 7 bases aligning to TRBD1. Trimming removed 6 bases from V and 2 bases from J; junction bases left unmatched: 7. CDR1 is MNHEY, CDR2 SVGAGI, per germline. The CDR3 sequence is 15 residues long. CDR3 residues: CASSPEGAGNQPQHF. CDR3 DNA: TGTGCCAGCAGCCCCGAGGGGGCCGGCAATCAGCCCCAGCATTTT.

This chain links TRBV7-2 with TRBJ1-1; D unresolved. Trimming stripped 6 bases from V and 0 bases from J, with 8 bases between. The CDR3 runs to 13 residues. CDR1 and CDR2 (germline): SGHTA, FQGNSA. CDR3 nucleotides: TGTGCCAGCAGATTTATAATGAACACTGAAGCTTTCTTT. Amino acid sequence: CASRFIMNTEAFF. The full variable domain, completed using reference TRBV7-2 and TRBJ1-1, is GAGVSQSPSNKVTEKGKDVELRCDPISGHTALYWYRQSLGQGLEFLIYFQGNSAPDKSGLPSDRFSAERTGGSVSTLTIQRTQQEDSAVYLCASRFIMNTEAFFGQGTRLTVV.

The chain is built from TRBV18 and TRBJ1-2; the D is unclear. Germline V gene sequence: CDR1 KGHSH, CDR2 LQKENI. This CDR3 has 15 residues. V gave up 5 bases and J gave up 3 bases, with 16 bases separating them. CDR3 bases: TGTGCCAGCTCAGGAGCTGCGGGGTTCGACTATGGCTACACCTTC. Its protein product is CASSGAAGFDYGYTF.

The chain employs TRBV4-1 and TRBJ2-3; 9 nucleotides align to TRBD2. V lost 4 bases to trimming and J lost 4 bases; unmatched junction nucleotides: 9. The CDR3 runs to 16 residues. The germline V gene encodes CDR1 MGHRA and CDR2 YSYEKL. The DNA of the CDR3 is TGCGCCAGCAGCCGCATTGGGGGGACTAGCTCAGATACGCAGTATTTT. It translates to CASSRIGGTSSDTQYF.